The 2 T cell receptor beta chains given below trace back to one sample, sequenced in a study of shared clonotypes between healthy human individuals. The method was immunoSEQ multiplex PCR; TCRdb's version includes in-frame clones alone and lacks a portion of them. The repertoire includes about 680,000 clones, approximately 79% of them detected once, and less than 2% sits in the top ten. Sequenced: memory CD4+ T cells sorted from blood. As for subset: CD45RA-negative fraction. These receptors originate from a woman in her twenties or thirties in good health.

The V and J genes are TRBV18 and TRBJ1-2, with D maybe TRBD1 (5 bases). The CDR3 is 13 amino acids. CDR1 is KGHSH and CDR2 is LQKENI in the germline V gene. V dropped 2 bases and J dropped 7 bases, with 11 bases sitting between them. This CDR3 is CASSPSGDAGYTF. Written as DNA, the CDR3 is TGTGCCAGCTCACCATCGGGGGACGCTGGCTACACCTTC.

This chain uses TRBV4-1 with TRBJ2-7, with TRBD1 matching over 10 bases. The CDR3 extends over 15 amino acids. Germline V gives CDR1 MGHRA, CDR2 YSYEKL. The V and J ends lost 3 bases and 6 bases, in that order; junction bases with no gene match: 8. CDR3 nucleotide sequence: TGCGCCAGCAGCCATCCCGGGACAGGGGTTCGCGAGCAGTACTTC. This encodes CASSHPGTGVREQYF.